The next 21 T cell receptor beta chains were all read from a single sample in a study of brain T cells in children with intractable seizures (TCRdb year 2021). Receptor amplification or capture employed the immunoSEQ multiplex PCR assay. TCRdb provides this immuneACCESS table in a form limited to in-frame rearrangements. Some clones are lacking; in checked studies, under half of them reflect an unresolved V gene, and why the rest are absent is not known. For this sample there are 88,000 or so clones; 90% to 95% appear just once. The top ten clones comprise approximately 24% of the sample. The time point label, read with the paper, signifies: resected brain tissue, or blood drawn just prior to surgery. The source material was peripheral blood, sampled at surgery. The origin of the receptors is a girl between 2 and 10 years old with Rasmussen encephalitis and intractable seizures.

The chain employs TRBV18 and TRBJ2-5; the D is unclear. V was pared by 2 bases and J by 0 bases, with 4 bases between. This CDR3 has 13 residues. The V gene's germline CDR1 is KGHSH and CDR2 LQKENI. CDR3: CASSPYYQETQYF. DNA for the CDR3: TGTGCCAGCTCACCATACTACCAAGAGACCCAGTACTTC.

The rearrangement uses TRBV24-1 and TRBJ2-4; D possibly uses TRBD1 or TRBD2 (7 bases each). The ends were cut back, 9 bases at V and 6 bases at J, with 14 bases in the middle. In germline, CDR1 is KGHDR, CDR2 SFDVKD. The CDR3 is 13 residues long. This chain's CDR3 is CATWQGGRNIQYF. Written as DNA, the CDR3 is TGTGCCACCTGGCAGGGGGGGCGAAACATTCAGTACTTC.

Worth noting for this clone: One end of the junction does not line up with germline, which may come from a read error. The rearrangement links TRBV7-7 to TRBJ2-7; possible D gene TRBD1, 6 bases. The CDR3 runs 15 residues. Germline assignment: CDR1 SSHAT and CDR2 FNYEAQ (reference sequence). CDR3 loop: CASSLALGHIYEQYF. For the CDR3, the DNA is TGTGCTAGCAGCTTAGCGCTGGGACACATCTACGAGCAGTACTTC. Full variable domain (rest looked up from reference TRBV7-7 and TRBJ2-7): GAGVSQSPRYKVTKRGQDVTLRCDPISSHATLYWYQQALGQGPEFLTYFNYEAQPDKSGLPSDRFSAERPEGSISTLTIQRTEQRDSAMYRCASSLALGHIYEQYFGPGTRLTVT.

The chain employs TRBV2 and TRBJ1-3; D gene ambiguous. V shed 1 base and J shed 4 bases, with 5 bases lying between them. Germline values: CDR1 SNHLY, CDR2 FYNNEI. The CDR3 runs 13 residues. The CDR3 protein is CASSEGIGNTIYF. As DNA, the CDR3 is TGTGCCAGCAGTGAAGGGATCGGAAACACCATATATTTT.

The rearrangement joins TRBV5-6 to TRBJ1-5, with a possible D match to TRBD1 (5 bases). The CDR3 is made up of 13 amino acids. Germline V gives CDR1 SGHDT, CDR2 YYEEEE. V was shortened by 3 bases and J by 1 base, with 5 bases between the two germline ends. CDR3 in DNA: TGTGCCAGCAGCTGGGGGAGCAATCAGCCCCAGCATTTT. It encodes CASSWGSNQPQHF. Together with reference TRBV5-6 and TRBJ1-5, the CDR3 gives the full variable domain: DAGVTQSPTHLIKTRGQQVTLRCSPKSGHDTVSWYQQALGQGPQFIFQYYEEEERQRGNFPDRFSGHQFPNYSSELNVNALLLGDSALYLCASSWGSNQPQHFGDGTRLSIL.

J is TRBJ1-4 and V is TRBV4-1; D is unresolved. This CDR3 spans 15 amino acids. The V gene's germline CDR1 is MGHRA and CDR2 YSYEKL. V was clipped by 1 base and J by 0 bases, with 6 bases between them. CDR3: CASSQGPATNEKLFF. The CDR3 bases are TGCGCCAGCAGCCAAGGACCTGCAACTAATGAAAAACTGTTTTTT.

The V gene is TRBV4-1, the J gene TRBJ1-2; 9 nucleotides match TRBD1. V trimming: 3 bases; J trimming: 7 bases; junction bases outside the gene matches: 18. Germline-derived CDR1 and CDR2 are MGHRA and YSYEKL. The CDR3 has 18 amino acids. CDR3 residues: CASSHGTLGGQGYSGYTF. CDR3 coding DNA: TGCGCCAGCAGCCACGGAACGTTGGGAGGACAGGGGTATTCTGGCTACACCTTC.

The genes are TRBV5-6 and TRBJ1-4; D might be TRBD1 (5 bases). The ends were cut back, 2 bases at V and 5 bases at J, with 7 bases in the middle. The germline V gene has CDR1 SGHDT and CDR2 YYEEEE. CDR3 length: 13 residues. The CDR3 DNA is TGTGCCAGCAGCTTCGGGGCAAATGAAAAACTGTTTTTT. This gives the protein CASSFGANEKLFF.

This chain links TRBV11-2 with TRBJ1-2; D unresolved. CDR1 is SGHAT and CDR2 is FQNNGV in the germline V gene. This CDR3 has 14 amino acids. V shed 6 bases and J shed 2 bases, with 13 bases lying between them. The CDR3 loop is CASSSGGGNYGYTF. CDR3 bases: TGTGCCAGCAGTTCCGGCGGCGGAAACTATGGCTACACCTTC.

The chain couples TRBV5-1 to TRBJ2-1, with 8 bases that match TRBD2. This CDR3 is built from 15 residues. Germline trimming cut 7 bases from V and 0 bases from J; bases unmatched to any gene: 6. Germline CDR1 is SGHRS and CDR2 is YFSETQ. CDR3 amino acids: CASGGGLSSYNEQFF. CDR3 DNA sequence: TGCGCCAGCGGCGGGGGGTTGAGCTCCTACAATGAGCAGTTCTTC.

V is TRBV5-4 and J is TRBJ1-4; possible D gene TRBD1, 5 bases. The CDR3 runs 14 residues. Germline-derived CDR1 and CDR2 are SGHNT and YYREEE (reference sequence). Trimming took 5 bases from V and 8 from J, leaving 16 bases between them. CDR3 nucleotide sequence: TGTGCCAGCAGTTCCGGGACGGAGGAGGAAAAACTGTTTTTT. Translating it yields CASSSGTEEEKLFF.

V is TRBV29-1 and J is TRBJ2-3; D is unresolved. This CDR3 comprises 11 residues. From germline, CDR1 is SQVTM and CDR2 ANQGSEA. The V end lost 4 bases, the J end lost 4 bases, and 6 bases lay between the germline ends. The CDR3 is CSVVKADTQYF. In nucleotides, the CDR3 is TGCAGCGTTGTCAAGGCAGATACGCAGTATTTT.

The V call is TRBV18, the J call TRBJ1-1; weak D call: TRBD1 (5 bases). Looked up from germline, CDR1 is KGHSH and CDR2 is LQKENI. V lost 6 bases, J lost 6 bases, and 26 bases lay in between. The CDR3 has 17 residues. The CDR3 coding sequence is TGTGCCAGCTCCCGAAATTGGTCCTCCCCGGGGCGCGCTGAAGCTTTCTTT. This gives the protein CASSRNWSSPGRAEAFF.

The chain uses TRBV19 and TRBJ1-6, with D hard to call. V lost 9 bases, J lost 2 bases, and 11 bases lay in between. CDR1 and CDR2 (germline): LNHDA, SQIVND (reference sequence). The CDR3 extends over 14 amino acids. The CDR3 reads CASATSAYNSPLHF. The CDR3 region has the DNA TGTGCCAGCGCGACATCCGCCTATAATTCACCCCTCCACTTT.

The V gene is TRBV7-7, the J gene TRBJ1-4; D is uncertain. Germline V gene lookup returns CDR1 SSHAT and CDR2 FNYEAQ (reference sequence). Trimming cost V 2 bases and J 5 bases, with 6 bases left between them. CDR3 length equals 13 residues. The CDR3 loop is CASSLTRNEKLFF. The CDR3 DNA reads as TGTGCCAGCAGCTTAACGCGGAATGAAAAACTGTTTTTT.

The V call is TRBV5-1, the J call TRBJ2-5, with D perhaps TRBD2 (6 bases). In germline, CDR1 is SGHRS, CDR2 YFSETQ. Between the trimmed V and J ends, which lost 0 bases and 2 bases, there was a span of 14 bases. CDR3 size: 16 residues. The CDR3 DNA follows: TGCGCCAGCAGCTTGGGGTTCTGGGGGGAGCAAGAGACCCAGTACTTC. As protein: CASSLGFWGEQETQYF.

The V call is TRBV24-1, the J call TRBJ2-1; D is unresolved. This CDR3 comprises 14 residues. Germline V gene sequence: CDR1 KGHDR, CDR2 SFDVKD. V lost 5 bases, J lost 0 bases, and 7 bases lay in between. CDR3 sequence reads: CATSGVSSYNEQFF. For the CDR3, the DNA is TGTGCCACCAGTGGGGTTAGCTCCTACAATGAGCAGTTCTTC.

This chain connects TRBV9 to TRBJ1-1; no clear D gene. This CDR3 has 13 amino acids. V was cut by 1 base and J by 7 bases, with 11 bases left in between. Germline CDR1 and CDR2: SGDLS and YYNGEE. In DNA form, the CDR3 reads TGTGCCAGCAGCGTACGAGGGAGGGATGAAGCTTTCTTT. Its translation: CASSVRGRDEAFF.

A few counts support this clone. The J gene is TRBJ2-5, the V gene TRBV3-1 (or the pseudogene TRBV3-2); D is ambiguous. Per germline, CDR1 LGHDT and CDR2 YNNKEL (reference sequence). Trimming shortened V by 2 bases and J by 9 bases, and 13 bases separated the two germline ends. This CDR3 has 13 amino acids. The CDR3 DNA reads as TGTGCCAGCAGCCAATTGTATAAGGCGGCCCAGTACTTC. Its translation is CASSQLYKAAQYF.

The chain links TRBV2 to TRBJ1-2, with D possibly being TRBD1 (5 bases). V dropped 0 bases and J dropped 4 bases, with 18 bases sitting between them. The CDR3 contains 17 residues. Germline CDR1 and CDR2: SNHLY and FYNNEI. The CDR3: CASSEALQGLAAYGYTF. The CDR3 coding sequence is TGTGCCAGCAGTGAAGCGCTTCAGGGTCTCGCCGCCTATGGCTACACCTTC.

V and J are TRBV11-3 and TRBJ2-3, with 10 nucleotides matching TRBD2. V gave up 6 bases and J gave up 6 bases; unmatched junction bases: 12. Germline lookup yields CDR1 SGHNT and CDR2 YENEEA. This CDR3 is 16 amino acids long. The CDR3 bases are TGTGCCAGCAGGCCCCAATTAGCGGGAGGCTCGGATACGCAGTATTTT. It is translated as CASRPQLAGGSDTQYF.